These 16 T cell receptor beta chains were all obtained from the same sample, sequenced in a study of blood T cell repertoires in COVID-19. Repertoires were generated with immunoSEQ multiplex PCR, while TCRdb's copy carries only in-frame clones and drops some. The table records 350,000 to 450,000 clones, approximately 87% of them present only once. The sequenced sample was PBMCs or T cells enriched from blood (not recorded which). The receptor set was obtained from a man aged 35 to 55 in a cohort exposed to, infected with or recovered from COVID-19 (not recorded which).

This chain connects TRBV3-1 (or the pseudogene TRBV3-2) to TRBJ1-3, with D unresolved. With 5 bases removed from V and 1 base from J, the gap between germline ends came to 9 bases. CDR1 is LGHDT, CDR2 YNNKEL, per germline (reference sequence). The CDR3 totals 14 residues. Here the CDR3 reads CASSNARSGNTIYF. CDR3 bases: TGTGCCAGCAGCAATGCACGGTCTGGAAACACCATATATTTT.

This rearrangement joins TRBV5-1 to TRBJ1-4, with D possibly TRBD1 on 5 matching bases. Germline CDR1 and CDR2: SGHRS and YFSETQ. V lost 1 base, J lost 0 bases, and 7 bases lay in between. The CDR3 contains 15 residues. CDR3 in amino acids: CASSLQGPTNEKLFF. The CDR3 nucleotides are TGCGCCAGCAGCTTGCAGGGCCCAACTAATGAAAAACTGTTTTTT.

For this clone: The sample carries other DNA sequences with the same CDR3. The chain has TRBV5-1 and TRBJ1-5; maybe TRBD1 (6 bases). CDR3 length: 15 amino acids. Per germline, CDR1 SGHRS and CDR2 YFSETQ. Trimming cost V 0 bases and J 0 bases, with 7 bases left between them. This CDR3 reads CASSLEGVSNQPQHF. The CDR3 nucleotides are TGCGCCAGCAGCTTGGAGGGGGTTAGCAATCAGCCCCAGCATTTT.

This clone was picked up one time. J is TRBJ2-7 and V is TRBV6-5, with 10 bases identical to TRBD1. With 6 bases clipped from V and 6 bases from J, the junction kept 11 bases outside the gene matches. The CDR3 consists of 15 residues. Germline CDR1 MNHEY, CDR2 SVGAGI. The CDR3 bases are TGTGCCAGCAGGGACCCCGGGACAGGGGTTCCCGAGCAGTACTTC. This gives the protein CASRDPGTGVPEQYF.

The chain is built from TRBV28 and TRBJ1-5, with 7 nucleotides matching TRBD1. CDR3 size: 15 residues. J gave up 5 bases and V 3 bases, and 7 bases lay outside the gene matches. Germline CDR1 reads MDHEN; CDR2 reads SYDVKM. The CDR3 nucleotides read TGTGCCAGCAGTTTTGGCAGGGGGAATTATCAGCCCCAGCATTTT. Translating it yields CASSFGRGNYQPQHF. Full variable domain (remainder filled in from reference TRBV28 and TRBJ1-5): DVKVTQSSRYLVKRTGEKVFLECVQDMDHENMFWYRQDPGLGLRLIYFSYDVKMKEKGDIPEGYSVSREKKERFSLILESASTNQTSMYLCASSFGRGNYQPQHFGDGTRLSIL.

The table lists this clone with a few counts. The chain is built from TRBV14 and TRBJ1-2; 9 nucleotides match TRBD1. V was pared by 3 bases and J by 5 bases, with 4 bases of the junction left unmatched. The germline V gene has CDR1 SGHDN and CDR2 FVKESK. CDR3 length: 14 residues. The CDR3 coding sequence is TGTGCCAGCAGCCAGATCGGGACAGGGTATGGCTACACCTTC. Translating gives CASSQIGTGYGYTF.

For the CDR3, the DNA is TGTGCCAGCGCCGCCGGTCGGTACAATGAGCAGTTCTTC. Its protein is CASAAGRYNEQFF. The chain joins TRBV21-1 to TRBJ2-1; the listed D gene, TRBD2, was not tested against the DNA. TRBV21-1 is a documented pseudogene. The CDR3 is 13 amino acids.

This clone was seen more than once but under ten times. As DNA, the CDR3 is TGTGCCAGCAGCTTAAGGGGGTCTGGAAACACCATATATTTT. This codes for CASSLRGSGNTIYF. J is TRBJ1-3 and V is TRBV7-8; D possibly corresponds to TRBD1 (6 bases). Germline lookup yields CDR1 SGHVS and CDR2 FQNEAQ. This CDR3 has 14 residues. V lost 2 bases, J lost 1 base, and 6 bases lay in between.

The V gene is TRBV7-9, the J gene TRBJ2-1, with D possibly TRBD2 on 6 matching bases. The V end was cut by 3 bases, the J end by 3 bases, with 12 bases between. This CDR3 has 15 residues. Germline V gene sequence: CDR1 SEHNR, CDR2 FQNEAQ (reference sequence). The DNA of the CDR3 is TGTGCCAGCAGCTTTCGGGACTGGGTCTACAATGAGCAGTTCTTC. It specifies CASSFRDWVYNEQFF.

The chain links TRBV7-3 to TRBJ2-1, with TRBD1 as a possible D gene (5 bases). This CDR3 spans 15 amino acids. Germline V lookup: CDR1 SGHTA, CDR2 FQGTGA. Trimming stripped 1 base from V and 4 bases from J, with 11 bases between. CDR3 residues: CASSLIVTDYNEQFF. The CDR3 region has the DNA TGTGCCAGCAGCTTAATTGTGACAGATTACAATGAGCAGTTCTTC.

This chain uses TRBV5-1 with TRBJ2-1; D perhaps matches TRBD2 (5 bases). CDR1 is SGHRS, CDR2 YFSETQ, per germline. Trimming left V 3 bases short and J 6 bases short, with 13 bases between. CDR3 length equals 14 residues. CDR3 DNA sequence: TGCGCCAGCAGCTCAGAGGGCCGGGGCAATGAGCAGTTCTTC. Translated, it gives CASSSEGRGNEQFF.

This sequence joins TRBV19 and TRBJ1-3; tentative D call: TRBD1 (5 bases). The V gene's germline CDR1 is LNHDA and CDR2 SQIVND (reference sequence). Trimming took off 5 bases at V and 0 bases at J, with 11 bases between the two ends. This CDR3 region has 15 residues. CDR3 DNA: TGTGCCAGTAGTCCGCGGACAACCTCTGGAAACACCATATATTTT. This encodes CASSPRTTSGNTIYF.

This clone appeared a single time. This chain links TRBV7-2 with TRBJ2-1; tentative D call: TRBD1 (6 bases). CDR3 length: 12 residues. The germline V and J ends were trimmed by 5 bases and 9 bases, with 11 bases remaining between them. Germline V gives CDR1 SGHTA, CDR2 FQGNSA. The CDR3 sequence: CASSLDSLEQFF. CDR3 nucleotides: TGTGCCAGCAGCCTGGACAGCCTTGAGCAGTTCTTC.

The V gene is TRBV5-1, the J gene TRBJ1-2; D might be TRBD1 (5 bases). Looked up from germline, CDR1 is SGHRS and CDR2 is YFSETQ. Trimming left V 0 bases short and J 3 bases short, with 9 bases between. The CDR3 consists of 14 residues. CDR3 region: CASSLDRNDYGYTF. CDR3 sequence (DNA): TGCGCCAGCAGCTTGGACAGGAATGACTATGGCTACACCTTC.

The chain couples TRBV10-3 to TRBJ2-7; D may be TRBD1 (6 bases). The CDR3 totals 13 residues. Trimming stripped 10 bases from V and 9 bases from J, with 22 bases between. Germline V gene lookup returns CDR1 ENHRY and CDR2 SYGVKD. CDR3 DNA: TGTGCCAGTACAGGGACCCAAAACGAGAGGCAGTACTTC. This sequence encodes CASTGTQNERQYF.

The V gene is TRBV10-3, the J gene TRBJ2-4; a possible D gene is TRBD2 (5 bases). Germline CDR1 is ENHRY and CDR2 is SYGVKD. The CDR3 loop spans 15 amino acids. V dropped 0 bases and J dropped 4 bases, with 10 bases sitting between them. CDR3 DNA: TGTGCCATCAGTGAGTCGACTCGGGGAAAAAACATTCAGTACTTC. Protein: CAISESTRGKNIQYF.